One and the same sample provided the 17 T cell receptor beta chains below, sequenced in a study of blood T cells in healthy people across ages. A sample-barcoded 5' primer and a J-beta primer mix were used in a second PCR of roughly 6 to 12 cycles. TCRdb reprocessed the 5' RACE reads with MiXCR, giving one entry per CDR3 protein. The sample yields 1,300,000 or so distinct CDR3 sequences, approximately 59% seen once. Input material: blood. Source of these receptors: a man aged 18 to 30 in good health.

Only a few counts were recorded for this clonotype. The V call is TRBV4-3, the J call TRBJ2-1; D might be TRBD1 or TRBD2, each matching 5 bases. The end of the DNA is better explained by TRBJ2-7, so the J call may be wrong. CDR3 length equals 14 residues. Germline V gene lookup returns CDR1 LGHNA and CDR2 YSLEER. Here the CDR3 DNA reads TGCGCCAGCAGCCAAGATGGACGGGACCACGAGCAGTACTTC. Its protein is CASSQDGRDHEQYF.

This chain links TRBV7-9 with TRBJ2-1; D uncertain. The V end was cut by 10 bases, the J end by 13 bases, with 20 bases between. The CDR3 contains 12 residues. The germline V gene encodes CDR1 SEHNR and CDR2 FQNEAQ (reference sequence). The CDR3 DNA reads TGTGCCACCGGAGATTTTCAAGAGACCCAGTTCTTC. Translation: CATGDFQETQFF.

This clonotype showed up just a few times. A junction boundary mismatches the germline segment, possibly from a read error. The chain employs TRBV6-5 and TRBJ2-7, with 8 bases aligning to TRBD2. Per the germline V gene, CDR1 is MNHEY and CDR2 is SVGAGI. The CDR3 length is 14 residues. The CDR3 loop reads CASSYTGGTYEQYF. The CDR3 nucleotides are TGTGCCAGCAGTTATACGGGGGGGACCTACGAACAGTACTTC.

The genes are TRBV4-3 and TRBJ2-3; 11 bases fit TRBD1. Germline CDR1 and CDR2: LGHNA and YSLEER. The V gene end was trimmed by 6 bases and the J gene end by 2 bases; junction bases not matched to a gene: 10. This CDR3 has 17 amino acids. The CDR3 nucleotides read TGCGCCAGCAGTCGGACAGGGGGCGCTCCCCCCACAGATACGCAGTATTTT. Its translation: CASSRTGGAPPTDTQYF.

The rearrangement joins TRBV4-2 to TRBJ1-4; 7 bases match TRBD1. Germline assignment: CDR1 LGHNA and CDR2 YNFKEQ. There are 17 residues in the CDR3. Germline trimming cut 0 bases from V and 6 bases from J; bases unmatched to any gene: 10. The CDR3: CASSQDPPGGADEKLFF. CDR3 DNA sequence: TGTGCCAGCAGCCAAGATCCGCCAGGGGGAGCGGATGAAAAACTGTTTTTT.

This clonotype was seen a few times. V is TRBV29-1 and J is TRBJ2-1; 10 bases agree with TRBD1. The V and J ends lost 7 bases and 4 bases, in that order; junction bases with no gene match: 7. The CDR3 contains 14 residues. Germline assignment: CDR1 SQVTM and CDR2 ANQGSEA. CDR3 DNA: TGCAGCGGCTCAAGGACAGGGGGTTACAATGAGCAGTTCTTC. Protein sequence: CSGSRTGGYNEQFF.

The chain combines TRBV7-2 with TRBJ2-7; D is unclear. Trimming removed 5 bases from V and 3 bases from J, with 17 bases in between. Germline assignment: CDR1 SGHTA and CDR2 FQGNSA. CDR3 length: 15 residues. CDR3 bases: TGTGCCAGCAGCGTCGGAACCGGGCCGGTCTACGAGCAGTACTTC. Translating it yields CASSVGTGPVYEQYF.

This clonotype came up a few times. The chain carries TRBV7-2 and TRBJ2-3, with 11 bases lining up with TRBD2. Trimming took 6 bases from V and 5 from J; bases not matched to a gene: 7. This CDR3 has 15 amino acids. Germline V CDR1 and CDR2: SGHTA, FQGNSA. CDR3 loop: CASSVAGGPRDTQYF. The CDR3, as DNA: TGTGCCAGCAGTGTAGCGGGGGGGCCGAGAGATACGCAGTATTTT.

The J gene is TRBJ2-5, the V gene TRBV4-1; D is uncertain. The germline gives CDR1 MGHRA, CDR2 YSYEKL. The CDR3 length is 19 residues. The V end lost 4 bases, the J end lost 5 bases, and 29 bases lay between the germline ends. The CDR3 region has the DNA TGCGCCAGCAGCCCGTTGCTAATCGGTGGTAAGGGCCTAGGGGAGACCCAGTACTTC. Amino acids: CASSPLLIGGKGLGETQYF.

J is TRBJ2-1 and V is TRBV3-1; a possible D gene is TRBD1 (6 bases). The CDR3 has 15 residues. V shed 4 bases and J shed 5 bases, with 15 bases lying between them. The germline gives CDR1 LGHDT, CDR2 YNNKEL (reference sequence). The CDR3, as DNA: TGTGCCAGCAGCCCCTGGACAGTGGTTGACAATGAGCAGTTCTTC. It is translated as CASSPWTVVDNEQFF.

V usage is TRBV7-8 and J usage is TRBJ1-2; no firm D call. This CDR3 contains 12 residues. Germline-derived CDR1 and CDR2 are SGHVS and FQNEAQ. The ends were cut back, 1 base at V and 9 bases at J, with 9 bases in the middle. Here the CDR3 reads CASSLEVDCYTF. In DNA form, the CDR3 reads TGTGCCAGCAGCTTAGAAGTGGATTGCTACACCTTC. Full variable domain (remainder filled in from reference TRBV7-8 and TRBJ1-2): GAGVSQSPRYKVAKRGQDVALRCDPISGHVSLFWYQQALGQGPEFLTYFQNEAQLDKSGLPSDRFFAERPEGSVSTLKIQRTQQEDSAVYLCASSLEVDCYTFGSGTRLTVV.

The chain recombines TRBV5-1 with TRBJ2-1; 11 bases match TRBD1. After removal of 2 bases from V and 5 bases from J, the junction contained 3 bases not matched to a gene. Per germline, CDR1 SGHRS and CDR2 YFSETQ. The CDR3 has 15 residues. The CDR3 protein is CASSLGTGGHNEQFF. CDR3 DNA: TGCGCCAGCAGCTTAGGGACAGGGGGACACAATGAGCAGTTCTTC.

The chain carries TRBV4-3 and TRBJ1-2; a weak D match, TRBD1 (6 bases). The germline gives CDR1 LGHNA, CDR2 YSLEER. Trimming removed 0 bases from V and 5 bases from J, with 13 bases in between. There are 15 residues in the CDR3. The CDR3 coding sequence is TGCGCCAGCAGCCAAGATGAGCGGCAGGGGTATGGCTACACCTTC. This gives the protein CASSQDERQGYGYTF.

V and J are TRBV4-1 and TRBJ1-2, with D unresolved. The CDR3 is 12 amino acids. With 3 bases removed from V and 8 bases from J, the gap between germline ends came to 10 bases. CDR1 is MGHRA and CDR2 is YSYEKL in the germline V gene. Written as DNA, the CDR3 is TGCGCCAGCAGCCATTTCGTGAGGGGCTACACCTTC. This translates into CASSHFVRGYTF.

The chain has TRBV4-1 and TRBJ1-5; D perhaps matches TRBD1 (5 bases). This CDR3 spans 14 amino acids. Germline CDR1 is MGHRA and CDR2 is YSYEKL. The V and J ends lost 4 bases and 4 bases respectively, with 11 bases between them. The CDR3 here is CASSRPGLNQPQHF. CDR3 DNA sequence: TGCGCCAGCAGCCGCCCGGGGCTAAATCAGCCCCAGCATTTT.

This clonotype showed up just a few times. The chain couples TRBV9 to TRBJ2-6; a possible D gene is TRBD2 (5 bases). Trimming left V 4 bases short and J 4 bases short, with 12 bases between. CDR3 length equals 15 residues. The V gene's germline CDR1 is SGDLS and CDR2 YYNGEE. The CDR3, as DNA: TGTGCCAGCAGCCCTCCCCCGGGGGGGGCCAACGTCCTGACTTTC. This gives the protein CASSPPPGGANVLTF.

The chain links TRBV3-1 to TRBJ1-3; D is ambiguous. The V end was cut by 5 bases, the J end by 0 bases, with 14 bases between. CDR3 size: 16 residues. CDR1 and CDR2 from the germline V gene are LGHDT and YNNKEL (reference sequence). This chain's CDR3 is CASSVQADHSGNTIYF. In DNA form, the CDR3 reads TGTGCCAGCAGCGTCCAGGCGGACCACTCTGGAAACACCATATATTTT.